These 2 T cell receptor beta chains share one sample of origin, sequenced in a study of T cells expressing NK-cell markers. TCRdb reprocessed the 5' RACE reads and reports one entry per CDR3 protein, with no DNA. This sample contains a few hundred thousand distinct CDR3 sequences. Sequenced sample: blood T cells: a sorted CD56 or NKG2C T cell subset, CD4+ or CD8+ T cells, or bulk PBMC T cells (not recorded which). The receptors shown here come from a man aged 18-30 years in good health.

The chain links TRBV6-1 to TRBJ1-2; TCRdb proposes TRBD1, but this gene call is untestable without DNA. Germline V gene sequence: CDR1 MNHNS, CDR2 SASEGT. The CDR3 is 13 amino acids. The CDR3 region is CASSPAGSYGYTF.

The chain uses TRBV29-1 and TRBJ1-1; there is no DNA to check the TCRdb D call of TRBD1. The CDR3 extends over 13 amino acids. The V gene's germline CDR1 is SQVTM and CDR2 ANQGSEA. The CDR3 region is CSVTGRMNTEAFF.